This T cell receptor beta chain is drawn from a study of Ad26.COV2.S vaccination and SARS-CoV-2 variants. This clone came up once. Measured with immunoSEQ multiplex PCR; TCRdb has only the in-frame clones, and not every one. The data contain some 410,000 clones, 92% of them seen just once; the ten biggest clones take up around 1.8%. Treatment described: around 19 received Ad26.COV2.S at low or high dose, single or two shots; several received placebo; per-sample allocation not given. Following the first vaccine or placebo injection, samples were taken on day 63. The CDR3 is 18 residues long. The ends lost 6 bases at V and 2 bases at J; junction bases unmatched: 17. Germline lookup yields CDR1 MDHEN and CDR2 SYDVKM.

This clonotype was obtained from a person aged 18-60 years who received the Ad26.COV2.S COVID-19 vaccine or a placebo. The chain couples TRBV28 to TRBJ2-3, with 7 bases matching TRBD2. Sequencing used peripheral blood, obtained in a trial of Ad26.COV2.S vaccine versus placebo. The CDR3 coding sequence is TGTGCCAGCAGGATCCTGCCCAGACTAGCATCCCACACAGATACGCAGTATTTT. Its protein is CASRILPRLASHTDTQYF.